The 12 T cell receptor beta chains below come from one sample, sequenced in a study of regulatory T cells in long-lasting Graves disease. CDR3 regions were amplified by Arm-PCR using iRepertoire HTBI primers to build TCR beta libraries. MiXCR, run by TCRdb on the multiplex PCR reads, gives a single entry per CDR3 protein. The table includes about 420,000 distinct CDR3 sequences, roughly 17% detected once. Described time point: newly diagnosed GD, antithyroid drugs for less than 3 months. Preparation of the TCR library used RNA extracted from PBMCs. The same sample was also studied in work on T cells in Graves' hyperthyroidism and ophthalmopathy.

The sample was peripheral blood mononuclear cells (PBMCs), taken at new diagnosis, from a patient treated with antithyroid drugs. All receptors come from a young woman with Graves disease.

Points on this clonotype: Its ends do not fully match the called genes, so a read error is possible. In nucleotides, the CDR3 is TGTGCCAGCGGTTTTGGGATAACGTACAATGAGCAGTTCTTC. It codes for CASGFGITYNEQFF. This rearrangement joins TRBV12-3 or TRBV12-4 to TRBJ2-1, with D uncertain. This CDR3 comprises 14 residues.

The CDR3 protein is CASSYNGYEQYF. The CDR3 coding sequence is TGTGCCAGCAGTTACAACGGCTACGAGCAGTACTTC. The J gene is TRBJ2-7, the V gene TRBV6-2 or TRBV6-3; D remains unclear. The germline V gene encodes CDR1 MNHEY and CDR2 SVGEGT. The CDR3 extends over 12 amino acids. V was trimmed by 2 bases and J by 3 bases, leaving 5 bases between them.

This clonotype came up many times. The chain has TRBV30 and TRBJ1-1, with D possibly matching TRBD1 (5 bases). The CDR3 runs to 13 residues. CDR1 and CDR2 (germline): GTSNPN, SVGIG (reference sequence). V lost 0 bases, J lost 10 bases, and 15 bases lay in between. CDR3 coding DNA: TGTGCCTGGAGTGTGTCCGGGGGGAAGGTAGCTTTCTTT. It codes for CAWSVSGGKVAFF.

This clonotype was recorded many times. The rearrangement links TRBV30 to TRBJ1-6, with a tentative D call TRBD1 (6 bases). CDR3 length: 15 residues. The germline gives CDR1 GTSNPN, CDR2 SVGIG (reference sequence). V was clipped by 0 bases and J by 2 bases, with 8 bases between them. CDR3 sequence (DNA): TGTGCCTGGAGTGTACGGGACACCTATAATTCACCCCTCCACTTT. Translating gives CAWSVRDTYNSPLHF.

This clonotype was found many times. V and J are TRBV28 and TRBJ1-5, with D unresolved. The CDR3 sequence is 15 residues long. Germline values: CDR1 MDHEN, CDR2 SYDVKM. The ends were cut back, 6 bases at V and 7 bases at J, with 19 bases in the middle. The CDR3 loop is CASRALDKATQPQHF. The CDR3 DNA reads TGTGCCAGCAGAGCCCTAGACAAGGCAACCCAGCCCCAGCATTTT. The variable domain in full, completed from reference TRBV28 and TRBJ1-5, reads DVKVTQSSRYLVKRTGEKVFLECVQDMDHENMFWYRQDPGLGLRLIYFSYDVKMKEKGDIPEGYSVSREKKERFSLILESASTNQTSMYLCASRALDKATQPQHFGDGTRLSIL.

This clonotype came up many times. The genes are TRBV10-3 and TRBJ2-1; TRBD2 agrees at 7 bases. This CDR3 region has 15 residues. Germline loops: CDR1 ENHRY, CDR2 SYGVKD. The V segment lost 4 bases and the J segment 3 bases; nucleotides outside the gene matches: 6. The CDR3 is CAISAWGRGYNEQFF. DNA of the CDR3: TGTGCCATCAGTGCATGGGGGAGGGGCTACAATGAGCAGTTCTTC.

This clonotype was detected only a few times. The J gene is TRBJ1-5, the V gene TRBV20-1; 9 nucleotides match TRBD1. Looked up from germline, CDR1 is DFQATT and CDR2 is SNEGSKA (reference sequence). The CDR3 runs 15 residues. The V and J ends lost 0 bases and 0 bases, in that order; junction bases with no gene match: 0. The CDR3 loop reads CSAREGQGSNQPQHF. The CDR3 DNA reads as TGCAGTGCTAGAGAGGGACAGGGTAGCAATCAGCCCCAGCATTTT.

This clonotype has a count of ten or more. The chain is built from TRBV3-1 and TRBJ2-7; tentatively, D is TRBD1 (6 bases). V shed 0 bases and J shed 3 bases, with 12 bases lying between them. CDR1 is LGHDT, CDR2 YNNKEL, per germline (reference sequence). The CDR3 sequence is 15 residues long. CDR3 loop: CASSQDQGHHYEQYF. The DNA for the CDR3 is TGTGCCAGCAGCCAAGATCAGGGGCACCACTACGAGCAGTACTTC.

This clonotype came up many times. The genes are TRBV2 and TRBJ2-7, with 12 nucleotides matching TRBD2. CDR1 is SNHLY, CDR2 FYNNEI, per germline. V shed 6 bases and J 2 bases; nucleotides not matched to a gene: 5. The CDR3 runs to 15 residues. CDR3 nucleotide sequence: TGTGCCAGCAGGAGGACTAGCGGGGTTACCTACGAGCAGTACTTC. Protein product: CASRRTSGVTYEQYF.

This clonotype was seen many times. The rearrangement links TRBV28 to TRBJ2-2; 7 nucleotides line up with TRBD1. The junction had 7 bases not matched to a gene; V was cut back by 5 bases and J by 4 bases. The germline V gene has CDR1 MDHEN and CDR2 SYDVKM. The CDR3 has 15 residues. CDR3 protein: CASSPSDRATGELFF. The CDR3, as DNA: TGTGCCAGCAGTCCCTCCGACAGGGCCACCGGGGAGCTGTTTTTT.

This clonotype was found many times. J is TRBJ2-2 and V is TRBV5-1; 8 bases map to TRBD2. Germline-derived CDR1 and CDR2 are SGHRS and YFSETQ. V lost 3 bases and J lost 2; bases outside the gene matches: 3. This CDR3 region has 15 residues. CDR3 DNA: TGCGCCAGCAGCTCAGGACTAGCTAACACCGGGGAGCTGTTTTTT. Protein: CASSSGLANTGELFF.

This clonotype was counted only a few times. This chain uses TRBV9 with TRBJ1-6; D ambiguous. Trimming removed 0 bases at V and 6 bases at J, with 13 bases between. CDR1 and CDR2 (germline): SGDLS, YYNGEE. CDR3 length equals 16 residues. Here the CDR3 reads CASSVERPPINSPLHF. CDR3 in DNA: TGTGCCAGCAGCGTAGAGAGGCCGCCCATTAATTCACCCCTCCACTTT.